This T cell receptor (beta chain) was identified in a study of blood T cell repertoires in COVID-19. About the research overall: COVID-19 samples, acute and convalescent, were from the United States, Italy and Spain.

Method: immunoSEQ multiplex PCR; TCRdb's copy keeps in-frame clones and lacks some. The sample contains approximately 89,000 clones, over 90% of which appear only once. This clone was found once. Unmatched junction bases numbered 5, after V lost 7 bases and J lost 3 bases. This CDR3 comprises 13 residues. Germline V gives CDR1 MNHNY, CDR2 SVGAGI (reference sequence). The rearrangement links TRBV6-6 to TRBJ2-7, with 8 positions matching TRBD1. The sample taken for sequencing was peripheral blood. This receptor was identified in a human donor with active COVID-19. The donor label of this sample is uncertain. The CDR3 region is CASNRDRLYEQYF. DNA of the CDR3: TGTGCCAGCAACCGGGACAGGCTCTACGAGCAGTACTTC.